This TCR beta chain was retrieved from a study of cytomegalovirus exposure and HLA in healthy donors. PCR used 60 Vbeta primers and 13 Jbeta primers. Clones were sequenced by immunoSEQ multiplex PCR, and TCRdb holds only the in-frame ones, with some missing. The data show tens of thousands of clones, roughly 80% seen once. V dropped 7 bases and J dropped 4; count of bases not matched to a gene: 13. Germline V gene data show CDR1 as MNHEY and CDR2 as SMNVEV (reference sequence). The CDR3 extends over 16 amino acids. The V and J genes are TRBV27 and TRBJ1-2, with 9 positions matching TRBD1. This clonotype was obtained from a man aged 45-65 years in good health and CMV-seronegative. The sequencing sample was made of PBMCs. CDR3 nucleotides: TGTGCCAGCACCCCCCGCGGACAGGGGTCGCCCTATGGCTACACCTTC. Protein: CASTPRGQGSPYGYTF.